The next 26 T cell receptor beta chains were all read from a single sample in a study of T cells in Graves' hyperthyroidism and ophthalmopathy. Using RNA transcripts as the source, TCR beta CDR3 regions were amplified. HTBI primers were employed in a first-round RT-PCR of the TCR CDR3. TCRdb processed the multiplex PCR reads anew with MiXCR; each CDR3 protein has one entry. Among 400,000 or so distinct CDR3 sequences listed, over 12% were seen once. Sample: blood. The receptors were sampled from a man aged 45 to 65 with Graves' ophthalmopathy.

This clonotype was observed at least ten times. This chain uses TRBV20-1 with TRBJ2-5; weak D call: TRBD2 (5 bases). The CDR3 sequence is 14 residues long. Germline V gene sequence: CDR1 DFQATT, CDR2 SNEGSKA (reference sequence). V lost 7 bases and J 5 bases, leaving 20 bases between the germline ends. The CDR3 DNA reads as TGCAGTGTTAACCCCCGGGGAGTCTGGGAGACCCAGTACTTC. It translates to CSVNPRGVWETQYF.

Only a few counts were recorded for this clonotype. A much larger clonotype is one base distant, so this may be a read error. The genes are TRBV24-1 and TRBJ2-1, with D perhaps TRBD2 (5 bases). Germline V gives CDR1 KGHDR, CDR2 SFDVKD. Deletions cut 8 bases from V and 9 bases from J, with 22 bases between. The CDR3 loop spans 15 amino acids. The chain's CDR3 is CATTQSGATRSEQFF. The CDR3 coding sequence is TGTGCCACCACCCAGAGCGGAGCAACGAGGAGTGAGCAGTTCTTC.

The gene calls are TRBV14 and TRBJ2-3, with 10 positions matching TRBD2. V dropped 11 bases and J dropped 0; count of bases not matched to a gene: 20. The germline V gene has CDR1 SGHDN and CDR2 FVKESK. The CDR3 extends over 19 amino acids. Written as DNA, the CDR3 is TGTGCCTCACAGAGCGGGAGGGCCAACCCCCTCGCTAGCACAGATACGCAGTATTTT. It codes for CASQSGRANPLASTDTQYF.

The genes are TRBV28 and TRBJ2-7, with a tentative D call TRBD2 (6 bases). V shed 6 bases and J shed 7 bases, with 19 bases lying between them. The CDR3 has 14 amino acids. The V gene's germline CDR1 is MDHEN and CDR2 SYDVKM. In DNA form, the CDR3 reads TGTGCCAGCAGCTATCCCGGGACTCGCAGTGAGCAGTACTTC. This gives the protein CASSYPGTRSEQYF. Full variable domain (outside the CDR3, taken from reference TRBV28 and TRBJ2-7): DVKVTQSSRYLVKRTGEKVFLECVQDMDHENMFWYRQDPGLGLRLIYFSYDVKMKEKGDIPEGYSVSREKKERFSLILESASTNQTSMYLCASSYPGTRSEQYFGPGTRLTVT.

The CDR3 nucleotides are TGCAGCACTGGGAGTCTGAACACTGAAGCTTTCTTT. It codes for CSTGSLNTEAFF. This chain links TRBV20-1 with TRBJ1-1; D gene uncertain. The germline gives CDR1 DFQATT, CDR2 SNEGSKA (reference sequence). The CDR3 runs to 12 residues.

The CDR3 nucleotides read TGTGCCAGCAGTTACTCCAAGGGCGGGATTAGTAACAATGAGCAGTTCTTC. It yields the protein CASSYSKGGISNNEQFF. This chain joins TRBV6-9 and TRBJ2-1; possibly TRBD2 for D (6 bases). Germline V CDR1 and CDR2: MNHGY, SVAAGI. The CDR3 runs 17 residues. V was trimmed by 3 bases and J by 5 bases, leaving 20 bases between them.

This clonotype was detected once. This rearrangement joins TRBV28 to TRBJ2-3, with 8 bases lining up with TRBD2. With 5 bases clipped from V and 7 bases from J, the junction kept 17 bases outside the gene matches. The CDR3 contains 17 residues. The germline gives CDR1 MDHEN, CDR2 SYDVKM. The DNA for the CDR3 is TGTGCCAGCAGTACCGGACTAGCCCCCCTCCTACTTTATACGCAGTATTTT. This encodes CASSTGLAPLLLYTQYF.

This clonotype was seen more than once but under ten times. This CDR3 is CASSMPGNTIYF. CDR3 sequence (DNA): TGTGCCAGTAGTATGCCTGGAAACACCATATATTTT. The gene calls are TRBV19 and TRBJ1-3; D unclear. The V gene lost 3 bases and the J gene lost 2 bases, with 2 bases spanning the gap. This CDR3 comprises 12 residues. CDR1 and CDR2 from the germline V gene are LNHDA and SQIVND (reference sequence).

The V call is TRBV20-1, the J call TRBJ2-3, with 12 nucleotides matching TRBD2. The CDR3 totals 15 residues. Trimming took 4 bases from V and 2 from J; bases not matched to a gene: 4. In germline, CDR1 is DFQATT, CDR2 SNEGSKA (reference sequence). CDR3 region: CSATSGREATDTQYF. The DNA for the CDR3 is TGCAGTGCTACTAGCGGGAGGGAAGCCACAGATACGCAGTATTTT.

This clonotype was detected only a few times. This could be a read error, since a much larger clone is one nucleotide away. The rearrangement uses TRBV18 and TRBJ2-1; D gene uncertain. Trimming stripped 8 bases from V and 6 bases from J, with 11 bases between. Germline CDR1 is KGHSH and CDR2 is LQKENI. The CDR3 has 12 residues. CDR3 bases: TGTGCCAGCCGAAAGGTGAGCAATGAGCAGTTCTTC. It specifies CASRKVSNEQFF.

This rearrangement joins TRBV7-3 to TRBJ2-1; TRBD2 aligns across 8 bases. This CDR3 spans 18 amino acids. Germline CDR1 SGHTA, CDR2 FQGTGA. With V trimmed by 5 bases and J by 0 bases, 12 bases remained unmatched. The CDR3 loop is CASSGTSGVSTSYNEQFF. The CDR3 DNA sequence: TGTGCCAGCAGCGGTACTAGCGGCGTTAGTACCTCCTACAATGAGCAGTTCTTC.

This clonotype was picked up many times. The chain employs TRBV18 and TRBJ2-1; 11 nucleotides line up with TRBD1. The junction had 2 bases not matched to a gene; V was cut back by 4 bases and J by 9 bases. CDR1 KGHSH and CDR2 LQKENI come from the germline V gene. The CDR3 runs to 13 residues. This chain's CDR3 is CASSRDRGGEQFF. In DNA form, the CDR3 reads TGTGCCAGCTCACGGGACAGGGGGGGTGAGCAGTTCTTC.

This clonotype occurred a few times. The chain links TRBV3-1 to TRBJ2-2, with TRBD1 identical over 8 bases. J gave up 7 bases and V 1 base, and 11 bases lay outside the gene matches. Looked up from germline, CDR1 is LGHDT and CDR2 is YNNKEL (reference sequence). The CDR3 contains 17 residues. The CDR3 nucleotides read TGTGCCAGCAGCCAAGGGGCAGGGGGCTCGGTAGGCGGGGAGCTGTTTTTT. This gives the protein CASSQGAGGSVGGELFF.

A few counts support this clonotype. The genes are TRBV29-1 and TRBJ2-7; 9 bases match TRBD2. Unmatched junction bases numbered 3, after V lost 6 bases and J lost 6 bases. CDR1 and CDR2 (germline): SQVTM, ANQGSEA. This CDR3 has 11 amino acids. The CDR3 loop is CSVGLAPEQYF. In DNA, the CDR3 is TGCAGCGTAGGACTAGCGCCCGAGCAGTACTTC.

This chain connects TRBV27 to TRBJ1-6; D perhaps matches TRBD1 (5 bases). This CDR3 is 14 amino acids long. Looked up from germline, CDR1 is MNHEY and CDR2 is SMNVEV (reference sequence). V lost 7 bases, J lost 3 bases, and 10 bases lay in between. This CDR3 reads CASKPRDYNSPLHF. The DNA for the CDR3 is TGTGCCAGCAAACCCAGGGACTATAATTCACCCCTCCACTTT.

In this sample, this clonotype turned up a few times. The genes are TRBV20-1 and TRBJ2-5, with a tentative D call TRBD2 (7 bases). Germline V lookup: CDR1 DFQATT, CDR2 SNEGSKA (reference sequence). This CDR3 has 14 residues. The V end was cut by 5 bases, the J end by 2 bases, with 15 bases between. DNA of the CDR3: TGCAGTGCTGGTGGGGGGGCCGGGCAAGAGACCCAGTACTTC. Its translation is CSAGGGAGQETQYF.

This clonotype was observed at least ten times. The rearrangement links TRBV5-6 to TRBJ2-1, with D perhaps given as TRBD1 or TRBD2 (6 bases each). V was pared by 1 base and J by 9 bases, with 14 bases between. CDR1 SGHDT and CDR2 YYEEEE come from the germline V gene. The CDR3 length is 14 residues. Here the CDR3 reads CASSLRGALGEQFF. CDR3 nucleotide sequence: TGTGCCAGCAGCTTGAGGGGGGCTTTAGGTGAGCAGTTCTTC.

This clonotype turned up a few times. The V gene is TRBV12-3 or TRBV12-4, the J gene TRBJ1-5, with D perhaps TRBD1 (5 bases). Trimming removed 2 bases from V and 4 bases from J, with 15 bases in between. CDR3 length: 16 residues. The CDR3: CASSLWLQGWNQPQHF. In DNA, the CDR3 is TGTGCCAGCAGTTTATGGTTGCAGGGCTGGAATCAGCCCCAGCATTTT.

This clonotype was observed a handful of times. CDR3 in amino acids: CASSRTGGFQTQYF. Written as DNA, the CDR3 is TGTGCCAGCAGCAGGACAGGGGGATTCCAGACCCAGTACTTC. The chain joins TRBV2 to TRBJ2-5; TRBD1 aligns across 10 bases. The CDR3 is made up of 14 amino acids. Germline CDR1 SNHLY, CDR2 FYNNEI. Germline trimming cut 6 bases from V and 6 bases from J; bases unmatched to any gene: 7.

The gene calls are TRBV20-1 and TRBJ2-7; 11 nucleotides line up with TRBD2. The length of the CDR3 is 14 residues. Trimming cost V 6 bases and J 6 bases; bases outside gene matches: 10. Looked up from germline, CDR1 is DFQATT and CDR2 is SNEGSKA (reference sequence). The CDR3 loop reads CSATLTSGSSEQYF. The CDR3 DNA reads as TGCAGTGCCACATTAACTAGCGGGAGTAGCGAGCAGTACTTC.

This clonotype has at least ten counts. This chain uses TRBV19 with TRBJ2-7; the D is unclear. Germline CDR1 LNHDA, CDR2 SQIVND (reference sequence). The CDR3 is made up of 15 amino acids. V lost 6 bases and J 2 bases, leaving 17 bases between the germline ends. This CDR3 reads CASSSGKAQTYEQYF. The CDR3 DNA reads as TGTGCCAGTAGCTCTGGAAAGGCACAAACCTACGAGCAGTACTTC.

This clonotype occurred a few times. The chain carries TRBV9 and TRBJ2-1; no definite D call. The germline gives CDR1 SGDLS, CDR2 YYNGEE. V lost 0 bases to trimming and J lost 0 bases, with 7 bases between them. The CDR3 runs 15 residues. CDR3 protein: CASSVGSNSYNEQFF. CDR3 in DNA: TGTGCCAGCAGCGTAGGATCCAACTCCTACAATGAGCAGTTCTTC.

This clonotype came up many times. The chain combines TRBV5-8 with TRBJ1-2; D is perhaps TRBD1 (5 bases). V was pared by 7 bases and J by 0 bases, with 19 bases between. Germline V gives CDR1 SGHTS, CDR2 YDEGEE. The CDR3 totals 16 residues. DNA of the CDR3: TGTGCCAGCGGCCGGGAGAGACGGACAACTAACTATGGCTACACCTTC. It encodes CASGRERRTTNYGYTF.

This clonotype was observed many times. The chain uses TRBV7-6 and TRBJ2-1, with D unresolved. The CDR3 contains 11 residues. The germline V and J ends were trimmed by 2 bases and 7 bases, with 3 bases remaining between them. Germline values: CDR1 SGHVS, CDR2 FNYEAQ. The CDR3 reads CASSLTNEQFF. The CDR3 DNA follows: TGTGCCAGCAGCTTAACGAATGAGCAGTTCTTC.

Ten or more counts support this clonotype. The chain uses TRBV3-1 and TRBJ1-1; D might be TRBD1 (6 bases). Trimming removed 7 bases from V and 1 base from J, with 13 bases in between. From germline, CDR1 is LGHDT and CDR2 YNNKEL (reference sequence). The CDR3 consists of 14 residues. The CDR3 loop is CASKRTAANTEAFF. Here the CDR3 DNA reads TGTGCCAGCAAGAGGACAGCGGCGAACACTGAAGCTTTCTTT.

This clonotype was picked up a small number of times. The chain is built from TRBV15 and TRBJ2-5; 8 bases agree with TRBD2. CDR3 length equals 15 residues. V lost 0 bases, J lost 6 bases, and 6 bases stayed unmatched. The germline CDR1 and CDR2 sequences are LNHNV and YYDKDF (reference sequence). The CDR3 nucleotides are TGTGCCACCAGCAGAGATTGGGAGCGGGAGAAGACCCAGTACTTC. It is translated as CATSRDWEREKTQYF.